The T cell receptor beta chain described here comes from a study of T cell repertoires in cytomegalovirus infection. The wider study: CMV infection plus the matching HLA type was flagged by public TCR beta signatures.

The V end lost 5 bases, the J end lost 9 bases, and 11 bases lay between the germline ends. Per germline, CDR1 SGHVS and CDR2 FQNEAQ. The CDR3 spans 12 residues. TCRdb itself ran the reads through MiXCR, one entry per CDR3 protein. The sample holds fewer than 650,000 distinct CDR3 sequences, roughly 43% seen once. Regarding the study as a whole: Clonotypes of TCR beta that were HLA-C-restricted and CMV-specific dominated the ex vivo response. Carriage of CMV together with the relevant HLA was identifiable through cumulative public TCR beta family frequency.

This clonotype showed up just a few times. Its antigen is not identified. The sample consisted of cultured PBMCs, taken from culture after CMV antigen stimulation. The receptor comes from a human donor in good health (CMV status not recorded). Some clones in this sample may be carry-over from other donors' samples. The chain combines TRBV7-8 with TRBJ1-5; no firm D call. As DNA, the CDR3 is TGTGCCAGCAGCCTCCCCGGGAGGCCCCAGCATTTT. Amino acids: CASSLPGRPQHF.